Following are 25 T cell receptor beta chains from one sample sequenced in a study of T cells expressing NK-cell markers. TCRdb reprocessed the 5' RACE reads and stores each CDR3 protein as one record, lacking DNA. The sample totals over 200,000 distinct CDR3 sequences. Sequencing was done on a sample of blood T cells: a sorted CD56 or NKG2C T cell subset, CD4+ or CD8+ T cells, or bulk PBMC T cells (not recorded which). The receptor source for this set is a man aged 18 to 29 in good health.

The chain employs TRBV6-5 and TRBJ1-3. Germline V gene data show CDR1 as MNHEY and CDR2 as SVGAGI. CDR3 length: 15 amino acids. The CDR3 loop is CASTRSLSSGNTIYF.

The chain combines TRBV12-3 or TRBV12-4 with TRBJ2-7. This CDR3 comprises 13 residues. CDR3: CASSFDRSYEQYF.

V is TRBV5-1 and J is TRBJ1-1; TCRdb calls TRBD1, which cannot be checked without DNA. CDR3 length: 15 amino acids. Germline assignment: CDR1 SGHRS and CDR2 YFSETQ. CDR3 in amino acids: CASSLSGGLGTEAFF.

The chain employs TRBV6-1 and TRBJ2-7; TCRdb proposes TRBD1, but this gene call is untestable without DNA. Germline values: CDR1 MNHNS, CDR2 SASEGT. The CDR3 contains 14 residues. The CDR3 region is CASTIPGQTYEQYF.

The chain employs TRBV20-1 and TRBJ2-6; TCRdb indicates TRBD1, and absent DNA this call remains unverified. The germline V gene encodes CDR1 DFQATT and CDR2 SNEGSKA (reference sequence). This CDR3 is built from 14 residues. CDR3 in amino acids: CSATRGGGANVLTF.

The CDR3 is CSAREGLVAEAFF. J is TRBJ1-1 and V is TRBV20-1. The CDR3 consists of 13 residues. The germline CDR1 and CDR2 sequences are DFQATT and SNEGSKA (reference sequence).

The rearrangement links TRBV7-6 to TRBJ2-3; the TCRdb D gene call, TRBD1, has no DNA to confirm it. The germline gives CDR1 SGHVS, CDR2 FNYEAQ. This CDR3 is built from 16 residues. The CDR3 sequence is CASSRHRDRGGDTQYF.

This chain links TRBV5-6 with TRBJ2-1; TCRdb names TRBD1, which stays unverified in the absence of DNA. The CDR3 contains 15 residues. The germline V gene has CDR1 SGHDT and CDR2 YYEEEE. CDR3 protein: CASSLDSDHYNEQFF.

J is TRBJ2-5 and V is TRBV20-1; the TCRdb D gene call, TRBD2, has no DNA to confirm it. Germline CDR1 and CDR2: DFQATT and SNEGSKA (reference sequence). This CDR3 has 13 residues. The CDR3 reads CSARAGGGETQYF.

The chain employs TRBV12-3 or TRBV12-4 and TRBJ1-2. This CDR3 is 11 amino acids long. CDR3 region: CASSYRDGYTF.

The CDR3 is CASGLALRDRDHGYTF. The chain is built from TRBV12-5 and TRBJ1-2; with no DNA, the TCRdb D assignment of TRBD1 cannot be verified. This CDR3 contains 16 residues. Per germline, CDR1 LGHNT and CDR2 FRNRAP.

The chain couples TRBV5-1 to TRBJ2-5; TCRdb gives TRBD2 as the D gene, but with no DNA this cannot be confirmed. The germline V gene has CDR1 SGHRS and CDR2 YFSETQ. The CDR3 covers 16 residues. The chain's CDR3 is CASSSGLAGGRETQYF.

V usage is TRBV12-3 or TRBV12-4 and J usage is TRBJ2-7. This CDR3 contains 13 residues. The CDR3 spells CASLKGGSYEQYF.

This sequence joins TRBV4-3 and TRBJ1-2; TCRdb names TRBD1, which stays unverified in the absence of DNA. The CDR3 consists of 20 residues. CDR1 and CDR2 (germline): LGHNA, YSLEER. CDR3: CASSQDSISLPGNEGYGYTF.

This chain uses TRBV5-6 with TRBJ2-7; without DNA, the TCRdb call of TRBD2 cannot be checked. The CDR3 loop spans 15 amino acids. From germline, CDR1 is SGHDT and CDR2 YYEEEE. CDR3: CASSLYRDYTYEQYF.

The V and J genes are TRBV10-3 and TRBJ1-4. The germline CDR1 and CDR2 sequences are ENHRY and SYGVKD. The CDR3 has 16 residues. The chain's CDR3 is CAISESVGATNEKLFF.

The chain joins TRBV5-6 to TRBJ1-6; the TRBD1 assignment by TCRdb is unverifiable without DNA. From germline, CDR1 is SGHDT and CDR2 YYEEEE. The CDR3 is made up of 15 amino acids. The CDR3 spells CASSLWTGDNSPLHF. The full variable domain, with the rest looked up from reference TRBV5-6 and TRBJ1-6, is DAGVTQSPTHLIKTRGQQVTLRCSPKSGHDTVSWYQQALGQGPQFIFQYYEEEERQRGNFPDRFSGHQFPNYSSELNVNALLLGDSALYLCASSLWTGDNSPLHFGNGTRLTVT.

This chain uses TRBV4-1 with TRBJ1-5; TCRdb picks TRBD1, but there is no DNA to check that call. The CDR3 loop spans 16 amino acids. CDR1 and CDR2 from the germline V gene are MGHRA and YSYEKL. The CDR3: CASSRRAEGTEQPQHF.

The V call is TRBV6-2 or TRBV6-3, the J call TRBJ2-4; checking the TCRdb D call of TRBD1 is not possible without DNA. Germline CDR1 reads MNHEY; CDR2 reads SVGEGT. This CDR3 is 16 amino acids long. This chain's CDR3 is CASSRDRARPKNIQYF.

The genes are TRBV29-1 and TRBJ2-3; the TCRdb call, TRBD1, lacks DNA for checking. The CDR3 has 16 residues. Per the germline V gene, CDR1 is SQVTM and CDR2 is ANQGSEA. CDR3 protein: CSVGDRGPKSPGTQYF.

V and J are TRBV19 and TRBJ2-2; as DNA is missing, the TRBD2 call by TCRdb cannot be tested. The CDR3 covers 12 residues. The germline V gene encodes CDR1 LNHDA and CDR2 SQIVND (reference sequence). CDR3 loop: CASSPAGGELFF.

V is TRBV7-8 and J is TRBJ2-1; TCRdb selects TRBD2, and the lack of DNA leaves this call unchecked. The CDR3 runs 14 residues. The germline V gene has CDR1 SGHVS and CDR2 FQNEAQ. CDR3 protein: CASKGGGAYNEQFF.

The chain links TRBV20-1 to TRBJ2-7; absent DNA, TCRdb's TRBD1 call cannot be checked. This CDR3 has 15 residues. CDR1 is DFQATT and CDR2 is SNEGSKA in the germline V gene (reference sequence). The CDR3 sequence: CSARFQGPTYYEQYF.

The genes are TRBV12-3 or TRBV12-4 and TRBJ2-3; the TRBD2 assignment by TCRdb is unverifiable without DNA. The CDR3 contains 14 residues. CDR3 sequence reads: CASSLRERTDTQYF.

V and J are TRBV20-1 and TRBJ2-7; the D gene TCRdb calls, TRBD2, cannot be checked with no DNA. Germline CDR1 is DFQATT and CDR2 is SNEGSKA (reference sequence). The length of the CDR3 is 14 residues. CDR3 protein: CSAVVLAGFYEQYF.